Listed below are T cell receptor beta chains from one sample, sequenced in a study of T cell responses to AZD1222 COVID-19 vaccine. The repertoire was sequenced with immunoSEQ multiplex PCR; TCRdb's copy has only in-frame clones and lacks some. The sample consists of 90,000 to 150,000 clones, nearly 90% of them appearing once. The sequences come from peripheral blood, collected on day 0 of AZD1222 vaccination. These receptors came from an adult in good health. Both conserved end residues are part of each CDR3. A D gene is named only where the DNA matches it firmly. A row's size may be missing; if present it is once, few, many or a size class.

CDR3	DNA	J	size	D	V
CASSARTNTGELFF	TGTGCCAGCAGCGCACGGACCAACACCGGGGAGCTGTTTTTT	TRBJ2-2	NA	NA	TRBV2
CASTGENNSPLHF	TGTGCCAGCACGGGCGAGAATAATTCACCCCTCCACTTT	TRBJ1-6	NA	NA	TRBV6-5
CASSLYGSVNTEAFF	TGTGCCAGCAGTTTATACGGCAGCGTGAACACTGAAGCTTTCTTT	TRBJ1-1	NA	NA	TRBV28
CASSEARGRGYSPLHF	TGTGCCAGCAGTGAAGCGCGGGGCAGGGGGTATTCACCCCTCCACTTT	TRBJ1-6	NA	TRBD1	TRBV6-1
CASSTDGPTAFF	TGTGCCAGTAGTACGGACGGCCCTACGGCTTTCTTT	TRBJ1-1	NA	NA	TRBV19
CASDYVRDIQYF	TGTGCCAGCGACTACGTTAGAGACATTCAGTACTTC	TRBJ2-4	NA	NA	TRBV2
CASSFQASRTGELFF	TGCGCCAGCAGCTTTCAGGCCTCGCGCACCGGGGAGCTGTTTTTT	TRBJ2-2	NA	NA	TRBV5-1
CASSVTSGTTFYEQYF	TGTGCCAGCAGTGTTACTTCGGGGACCACATTCTACGAGCAGTACTTC	TRBJ2-7	NA	NA	TRBV6-1
CASSPSEGVGSGANVLTF	TGTGCCAGCTCACCTTCGGAAGGAGTGGGATCCGGGGCCAACGTCCTGACTTTC	TRBJ2-6	NA	NA	TRBV18
CASSYSTGHSTYEQYF	TGTGCCAGCAGTTACTCGACGGGACACAGTACCTACGAGCAGTACTTC	TRBJ2-7	NA	NA	TRBV6-6
CASKEGYAGDTQYF	TGTGCCAGCAAGGAGGGTTACGCGGGGGATACGCAGTATTTT	TRBJ2-3	NA	NA	TRBV7-2
CASSFRAASTDTQYF	TGTGCCAGCAGCTTTCGGGCGGCTAGCACAGATACGCAGTATTTT	TRBJ2-3	NA	NA	TRBV11-3
CASSLMSRGRDYGYTF	TGTGCCAGCAGCTTAATGAGTAGGGGGCGCGACTATGGCTACACCTTC	TRBJ1-2	once	TRBD1	TRBV7-2
CAWRGTFDYEQYF	TGTGCCTGGAGAGGTACTTTCGACTACGAGCAGTACTTC	TRBJ2-7	once	NA	TRBV30
CASSKGLVAGELFF	TGTGCCAGCAGCAAGGGACTAGTGGCCGGGGAGCTGTTTTTT	TRBJ2-2	NA	NA	TRBV21-1
CASSGRGSKTPLHF	TGTGCCAGCAGCGGCAGGGGGTCGAAAACTCCCCTCCACTTT	TRBJ1-6	NA	TRBD1	TRBV9
CSATTGKHEQYF	TGCAGCGCTACGACAGGGAAGCACGAGCAGTACTTC	TRBJ2-7	NA	TRBD1	TRBV29-1
CASSNPWVATNEKLFF	TGTGCCAGCAGTAACCCGTGGGTTGCAACTAATGAAAAACTGTTTTTT	TRBJ1-4	NA	NA	TRBV6-6
CATSKYRDSSYEQYF	TGTGCCACCAGCAAATACCGGGACAGCTCCTACGAGCAGTACTTC	TRBJ2-7	NA	TRBD1	TRBV15
CASSLLAGGATDTQYF	TGTGCCAGCAGCTTACTAGCGGGAGGCGCTACAGATACGCAGTATTTT	TRBJ2-3	NA	TRBD2	TRBV7-9
CASRTGQGYGYTF	TGTGCCAGCAGAACCGGACAGGGCTATGGCTACACCTTC	TRBJ1-2	NA	TRBD1	TRBV6-5
CASSPFESYEQYF	TGTGCCAGCAGCCCCTTTGAGTCCTACGAGCAGTACTTC	TRBJ2-7	NA	NA	TRBV7-2
CASSLWEGAEGYTF	TGTGCCAGCAGTTTATGGGAGGGGGCGGAAGGCTACACCTTC	TRBJ1-2	NA	TRBD1	TRBV27
CASSIVGMVPPGGETQYF	TGTGCCAGTAGTATAGTAGGCATGGTGCCCCCAGGGGGGGAGACCCAGTACTTC	TRBJ2-5	NA	NA	TRBV19
CASELQGTNTEAFF	TGTGCCAGCGAACTACAGGGCACGAACACTGAAGCTTTCTTT	TRBJ1-1	NA	NA	TRBV6-5
CASMGDRSYGYTF	TGTGCCAGTATGGGAGATCGCTCTTATGGCTACACCTTC	TRBJ1-2	NA	NA	TRBV19
CASSRTGDEQYF	TGTGCCAGCAGTCGAACAGGGGACGAGCAGTACTTC	TRBJ2-7	NA	TRBD1	TRBV6-5
CASSLEGGAFYEQYF	TGTGCCAGCAGCTTAGAGGGGGGGGCCTTTTACGAGCAGTACTTC	TRBJ2-7	NA	NA	TRBV7-2
CASKRASGRGSSYNEQFF	TGTGCCAGCAAGAGGGCTAGCGGGAGGGGGAGCTCCTACAATGAGCAGTTCTTC	TRBJ2-1	NA	TRBD2	TRBV5-4
CASSPRQGSNYGYTF	TGTGCCAGCAGCCCCCGACAGGGTAGCAACTATGGCTACACCTTC	TRBJ1-2	once	TRBD1	TRBV7-9
CASSHDTGSYGYTF	TGTGCCAGCAGCCACGACACAGGGAGCTATGGCTACACCTTC	TRBJ1-2	NA	NA	TRBV14
CASSLVPRGGRAGANVLTF	TGTGCCAGCAGTTTAGTCCCCCGCGGGGGGCGCGCTGGGGCCAACGTCCTGACTTTC	TRBJ2-6	NA	TRBD2	TRBV28
CASSRLIAGGIHEQYF	TGTGCCAGCAGCAGGCTAATCGCAGGGGGCATCCACGAGCAGTACTTC	TRBJ2-7	NA	TRBD1	TRBV27
CSASRQNNEQFF	TGCAGTGCTAGTCGCCAGAACAATGAGCAGTTCTTC	TRBJ2-1	NA	NA	TRBV20-1
CASRDLLSYEQYF	TGTGCCAGCCGGGATCTACTCTCCTACGAGCAGTACTTC	TRBJ2-7	NA	NA	TRBV6-5
CASSGKPSGGLETQYF	TGTGCCAGCAGTGGAAAGCCTAGCGGGGGCCTAGAGACCCAGTACTTC	TRBJ2-5	NA	TRBD2	TRBV2
CASRPDGGQPQHF	TGTGCCAGCAGGCCGGACGGGGGGCAGCCCCAGCATTTT	TRBJ1-5	NA	NA	TRBV27
CASGEAGSYEQYF	TGCGCCAGCGGGGAGGCAGGGAGCTACGAGCAGTACTTC	TRBJ2-7	NA	NA	TRBV5-1
CASSFPSSEPGEQYF	TGTGCCAGCAGCTTCCCCAGTTCGGAGCCCGGAGAGCAGTACTTC	TRBJ2-7	NA	NA	TRBV7-9
CASSQERGGQGYTF	TGTGCCAGCAGCCAAGAACGTGGGGGCCAAGGCTACACCTTC	TRBJ1-2	few	NA	TRBV3-1/TRBV3-2
CASSLLAGHYEQYF	TGTGCCAGCAGCTTACTAGCGGGGCATTACGAGCAGTACTTC	TRBJ2-7	NA	TRBD2	TRBV6-5
CASSSHRQGANSPLHF	TGTGCCAGCAGCTCACATAGACAGGGGGCCAATTCACCCCTCCACTTT	TRBJ1-6	NA	TRBD1	TRBV11-2
CASSIDSYTEAFF	TGTGCCAGCAGCATCGACAGTTACACTGAAGCTTTCTTT	TRBJ1-1	NA	NA	TRBV5-5
CASSFQAGQAQNTIYF	TGTGCCAGCAGCTTTCAGGCGGGGCAGGCACAAAACACCATATATTTT	TRBJ1-3	few	NA	TRBV5-6
CASSSGTGAEETQYF	TGTGCCAGCAGCTCGGGGACAGGGGCCGAGGAGACCCAGTACTTC	TRBJ2-5	NA	TRBD1	TRBV5-4
CASSQNGALIQGYGYTF	TGTGCCAGCAGCCAGAACGGAGCTTTAATACAGGGGTATGGCTACACCTTC	TRBJ1-2	NA	TRBD1	TRBV4-2
CASSQAGLRNTEAFF	TGTGCCAGCTCACAGGCAGGCCTTAGGAACACTGAAGCTTTCTTT	TRBJ1-1	NA	NA	TRBV18
CASRREGRSGNTIYF	TGTGCCAGCAGAAGGGAAGGACGCTCTGGAAACACCATATATTTT	TRBJ1-3	NA	NA	TRBV27
CASSYGRNEKLFF	TGTGCCAGCAGCTACGGACGGAATGAAAAACTGTTTTTT	TRBJ1-4	NA	NA	TRBV5-4
CASSIAGSYEQYF	TGTGCCAGCAGTATTGCGGGGTCCTACGAGCAGTACTTC	TRBJ2-7	NA	NA	TRBV11-1
CASSPAPSNQPQHF	TGTGCCAGCAGCCCGGCGCCCAGCAATCAGCCCCAGCATTTT	TRBJ1-5	NA	NA	TRBV5-8
CASSHQETQYF	TGTGCCAGCAGCCACCAAGAGACCCAGTACTTC	TRBJ2-5	NA	NA	TRBV7-6
CASSSSGGASEQFF	TGCGCCAGCAGCTCTAGCGGGGGGGCCTCGGAGCAGTTCTTC	TRBJ2-1	NA	TRBD2	TRBV5-1
CASGWKGAQNSPLHF	TGTGCCAGCGGTTGGAAGGGGGCCCAAAATTCACCCCTCCACTTT	TRBJ1-6	NA	TRBD1	TRBV6-5
CASSPRRDSSSSYGYTF	TGTGCCAGCAGCCCCCGCCGGGACAGCTCTTCGTCCTATGGCTACACCTTC	TRBJ1-2	NA	TRBD1	TRBV11-3
CASSQDPGPDEQYF	TGTGCCAGCAGCCAAGATCCAGGGCCTGACGAGCAGTACTTC	TRBJ2-7	NA	NA	TRBV3-1/TRBV3-2
CASSPLAGGSYNEQFF	TGTGCCAGCTCACCCTTGGCGGGGGGCTCCTACAATGAGCAGTTCTTC	TRBJ2-1	NA	TRBD2	TRBV18
CASSQVRAPYEQYF	TGTGCCAGCAGCCAAGTGAGAGCCCCCTACGAGCAGTACTTC	TRBJ2-7	NA	NA	TRBV3-1/TRBV3-2
CASSTTGGPPGRTFF	TGTGCCAGCAGTACTACAGGGGGCCCTCCCGGGAGGACTTTCTTT	TRBJ1-1	NA	TRBD1	TRBV6-5
CASSQGYSGNTIYF	TGCGCCAGCAGCCAGGGTTACTCTGGAAACACCATATATTTT	TRBJ1-3	NA	NA	TRBV4-1